Listed here are 19 T cell receptor beta chains from one sample, sequenced in a study of T cells in localized non-small cell lung cancer. TCRdb keeps only in-frame clones here, not all; method: immunoSEQ multiplex PCR. The sample lists about 70,000 clones, roughly 90% occurring once. Sequencing was performed on peripheral blood, taken before any cancer treatment. The receptors come from a male donor at least 60 years old with stage III squamous cell lung carcinoma.

The V gene is TRBV6-1, the J gene TRBJ1-1, with D tentatively TRBD1 (5 bases). The germline gives CDR1 MNHNS, CDR2 SASEGT. This CDR3 contains 14 residues. Trimming cost V 4 bases and J 1 base, with 10 bases left between them. In DNA, the CDR3 is TGTGCCAGCAGTGTGCGACAGCAGAACACTGAAGCTTTCTTT. Translation gives CASSVRQQNTEAFF.

The CDR3: CASSMSRVYQETQYF. The CDR3 DNA reads as TGTGCCAGTAGTATGAGCAGAGTTTACCAAGAGACCCAGTACTTC. J is TRBJ2-5 and V is TRBV19; D not certain. V dropped 3 bases and J dropped 0 bases, with 11 bases sitting between them. Germline CDR1 is LNHDA and CDR2 is SQIVND (reference sequence). This CDR3 is built from 15 residues.

The V and J genes are TRBV6-6 and TRBJ1-4; D unresolved. Germline CDR1 reads MNHNY; CDR2 reads SVGAGI (reference sequence). CDR3 length equals 15 residues. V shed 0 bases and J shed 8 bases, with 13 bases lying between them. The CDR3 nucleotides read TGTGCCAGCAGTTACTCCGAGCGAGGGTACGAAAAACTGTTTTTT. Translated: CASSYSERGYEKLFF.

The V and J genes are TRBV25-1 and TRBJ2-7; 7 positions agree with TRBD2. The CDR3 has 13 amino acids. Germline V gene lookup returns CDR1 MGHDK and CDR2 SYGVNS. Unmatched junction bases numbered 6, after V lost 4 bases and J lost 6 bases. This CDR3 reads CASSGGGWGEQYV. DNA for the CDR3: TGTGCCAGCAGTGGGGGGGGATGGGGCGAGCAGTACGTC.

The V and J genes are TRBV30 and TRBJ1-3; tentative D call: TRBD1 (5 bases). The CDR3 covers 16 residues. Germline CDR1 reads GTSNPN; CDR2 reads SVGIG (reference sequence). Trimming shortened V by 3 bases and J by 0 bases, and 15 bases separated the two germline ends. DNA for the CDR3: TGTGCCTGGAGCAACGGGGGGTCCAGCTCTGGAAACACCATATATTTT. This encodes CAWSNGGSSSGNTIYF.

In this sample, this clone turned up once. The chain links TRBV6-6 to TRBJ1-4, with 7 bases aligning to TRBD1. CDR3 length: 13 amino acids. V trimming: 6 bases; J trimming: 8 bases; junction bases outside the gene matches: 6. CDR1 is MNHNY and CDR2 is SVGAGI in the germline V gene (reference sequence). The CDR3 reads CASSRQGREKLFF. In nucleotides, the CDR3 is TGTGCCAGCAGCCGACAGGGAAGAGAAAAACTGTTTTTT.

The CDR3 sequence: CASSVAATNEKLFF. In DNA, the CDR3 is TGTGCCAGCAGCGTCGCTGCAACTAATGAAAAACTGTTTTTT. The J gene is TRBJ1-4, the V gene TRBV6-5; D not certain. The V end lost 6 bases, the J end lost 0 bases, and 8 bases lay between the germline ends. This CDR3 comprises 14 residues. Germline CDR1 reads MNHEY; CDR2 reads SVGAGI.

The V call is TRBV6-4, the J call TRBJ2-6; 9 nucleotides align to TRBD1. This CDR3 is 18 amino acids long. Looked up from germline, CDR1 is MRHNA and CDR2 is SNTAGT. V was clipped by 5 bases and J by 3 bases; unmatched bases: 11. The DNA for the CDR3 is TGTGCCAGCAGTACCTCGGGACAGGGTTTAATTGGGGCCAACGTCCTGACTTTC. Translation: CASSTSGQGLIGANVLTF.

This chain joins TRBV6-5 and TRBJ2-7; D uncertain. The CDR3 loop spans 15 amino acids. Germline V CDR1 and CDR2: MNHEY, SVGAGI. V was clipped by 0 bases and J by 6 bases, with 15 bases between them. This CDR3 is CASSYSINKGGEQYF. CDR3 DNA sequence: TGTGCCAGCAGTTACTCTATTAATAAGGGCGGCGAGCAGTACTTC.

The CDR3 loop is CASSSRGANTQYF. CDR3 nucleotides: TGTGCCAGCAGCTCCCGGGGGGCGAATACGCAGTATTTT. The chain joins TRBV7-2 to TRBJ2-3, with a tentative D call TRBD2 (7 bases). CDR1 SGHTA and CDR2 FQGNSA come from the germline V gene. V lost 4 bases and J lost 7, with 12 bases in between. This CDR3 spans 13 amino acids.

This clone has just a few counts. This chain joins TRBV20-1 and TRBJ1-1, with TRBD1 identical over 7 bases. CDR1 and CDR2 (germline): DFQATT, SNEGSKA (reference sequence). V was clipped by 6 bases and J by 5 bases; unmatched bases: 3. The CDR3 contains 11 residues. The CDR3 coding sequence is TGCAGTGCCTCACAGGGGACTGAAGCTTTCTTT. Protein: CSASQGTEAFF.

This rearrangement joins TRBV27 to TRBJ2-5; D gene ambiguous. Germline values: CDR1 MNHEY, CDR2 SMNVEV (reference sequence). This CDR3 is 15 amino acids long. With 3 bases removed from V and 5 bases from J, the gap between germline ends came to 16 bases. CDR3 sequence (DNA): TGTGCCAGCAGTTTTGGCGGCGTTCATTGGGAGACCCAGTACTTC. Amino acids: CASSFGGVHWETQYF.

The V and J genes are TRBV30 and TRBJ1-2, with 8 bases aligning to TRBD1. Germline CDR1 and CDR2: GTSNPN and SVGIG (reference sequence). The CDR3 spans 14 residues. The V gene end was trimmed by 0 bases and the J gene end by 4 bases; junction bases not matched to a gene: 4. DNA for the CDR3: TGTGCCTGGAGTGTACCCGGACAGGGCTATGGCTACACCTTC. It specifies CAWSVPGQGYGYTF.

The gene calls are TRBV4-1 and TRBJ1-2, with TRBD1 identical over 7 bases. Trimming cost V 4 bases and J 4 bases; bases outside gene matches: 6. In germline, CDR1 is MGHRA, CDR2 YSYEKL. The CDR3 sequence is 14 residues long. In nucleotides, the CDR3 is TGCGCCAGCAGCCCGGGACAGCCAGCCTATGGCTACACCTTC. It specifies CASSPGQPAYGYTF.

V usage is TRBV30 and J usage is TRBJ1-4; D call uncertain. The germline V gene encodes CDR1 GTSNPN and CDR2 SVGIG (reference sequence). The CDR3 sequence is 16 residues long. The V end was cut by 0 bases, the J end by 7 bases, with 18 bases between. The chain's CDR3 is CAWSVDLSPVGEKLFF. Here the CDR3 DNA reads TGTGCCTGGAGTGTAGATTTATCCCCCGTGGGTGAAAAACTGTTTTTT.

V gene TRBV9 combines with J gene TRBJ2-1, with D unresolved. The CDR3 covers 16 residues. The V gene lost 4 bases and the J gene lost 8 bases, with 22 bases spanning the gap. Per the germline V gene, CDR1 is SGDLS and CDR2 is YYNGEE. Here the CDR3 DNA reads TGTGCCAGCAGCCCCGAGGCGAGCCCCCTTGGGTATGAGCAGTTCTTC. Its protein is CASSPEASPLGYEQFF.

V and J are TRBV5-1 and TRBJ1-1, with unresolved D. The CDR3 is made up of 14 amino acids. Trimming shortened V by 2 bases and J by 3 bases, and 11 bases separated the two germline ends. Germline-derived CDR1 and CDR2 are SGHRS and YFSETQ. In DNA, the CDR3 is TGCGCCAGCAGCTTATCCGGGTTTTACACTGAAGCTTTCTTT. It translates to CASSLSGFYTEAFF. The full variable domain, in which reference TRBV5-1 and TRBJ1-1 provide the parts outside the CDR3, is KAGVTQTPRYLIKTRGQQVTLSCSPISGHRSVSWYQQTPGQGLQFLFEYFSETQRNKGNFPGRFSGRQFSNSRSEMNVSTLELGDSALYLCASSLSGFYTEAFFGQGTRLTVV.

CDR3 region: CATRDSGYNQPQHF. CDR3 coding DNA: TGTGCCACCCGGGACAGTGGTTACAATCAGCCCCAGCATTTT. The chain couples TRBV6-1 to TRBJ1-5; 7 bases match TRBD1. V was pared by 10 bases and J by 3 bases, with 9 bases of the junction left unmatched. The CDR3 totals 14 residues. Germline V lookup: CDR1 MNHNS, CDR2 SASEGT.

The chain uses TRBV4-2 and TRBJ2-1; 9 bases agree with TRBD2. The trim removed 1 base at V and 5 bases at J, leaving 6 bases unmatched. CDR1 is LGHNA and CDR2 is YNFKEQ in the germline V gene. The CDR3 length is 16 residues. The DNA of the CDR3 is TGTGCCAGCAGCCAAGGGGAAGTAGCGGGAGACAATGAGCAGTTCTTC. This codes for CASSQGEVAGDNEQFF.